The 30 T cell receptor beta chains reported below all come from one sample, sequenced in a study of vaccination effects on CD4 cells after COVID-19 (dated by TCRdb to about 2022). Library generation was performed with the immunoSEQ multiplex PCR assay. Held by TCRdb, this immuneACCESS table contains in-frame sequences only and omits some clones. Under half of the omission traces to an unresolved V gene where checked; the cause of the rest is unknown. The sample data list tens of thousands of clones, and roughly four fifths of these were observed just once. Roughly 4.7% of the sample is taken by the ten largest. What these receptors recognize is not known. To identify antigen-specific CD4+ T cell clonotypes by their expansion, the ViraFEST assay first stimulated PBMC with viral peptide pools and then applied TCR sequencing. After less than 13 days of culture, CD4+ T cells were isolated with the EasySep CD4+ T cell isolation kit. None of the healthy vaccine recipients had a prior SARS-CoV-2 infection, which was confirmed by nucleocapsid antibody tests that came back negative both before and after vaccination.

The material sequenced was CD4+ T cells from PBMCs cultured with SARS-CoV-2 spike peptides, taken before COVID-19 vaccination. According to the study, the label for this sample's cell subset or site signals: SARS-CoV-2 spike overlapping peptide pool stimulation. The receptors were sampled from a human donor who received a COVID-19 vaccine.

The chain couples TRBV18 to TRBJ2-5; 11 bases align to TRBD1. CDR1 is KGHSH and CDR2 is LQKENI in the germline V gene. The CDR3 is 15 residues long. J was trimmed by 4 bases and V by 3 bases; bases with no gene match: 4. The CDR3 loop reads CASSPPGTGGETQYF. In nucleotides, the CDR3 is TGTGCCAGCTCACCGCCGGGGACAGGGGGAGAGACCCAGTACTTC.

The CDR3 DNA is TGCGCCAGCAGCTTGTTTTGGGGGGAGACCCAGTACTTC. It translates to CASSLFWGETQYF. The V gene is TRBV5-1, the J gene TRBJ2-5; D might be TRBD1 or TRBD2, each matching 5 bases. V lost 1 base and J lost 5, with 9 bases in between. The CDR3 extends over 13 amino acids. Per germline, CDR1 SGHRS and CDR2 YFSETQ. The whole variable domain, filled in from reference TRBV5-1 and TRBJ2-5, reads KAGVTQTPRYLIKTRGQQVTLSCSPISGHRSVSWYQQTPGQGLQFLFEYFSETQRNKGNFPGRFSGRQFSNSRSEMNVSTLELGDSALYLCASSLFWGETQYFGPGTRLLVL.

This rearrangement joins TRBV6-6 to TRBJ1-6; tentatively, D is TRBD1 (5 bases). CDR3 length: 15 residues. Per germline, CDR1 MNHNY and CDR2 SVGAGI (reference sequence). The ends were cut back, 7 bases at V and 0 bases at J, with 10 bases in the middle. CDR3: CASMSGTSYNSPLHF. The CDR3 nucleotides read TGTGCCAGCATGAGTGGGACCTCCTATAATTCACCCCTCCACTTT.

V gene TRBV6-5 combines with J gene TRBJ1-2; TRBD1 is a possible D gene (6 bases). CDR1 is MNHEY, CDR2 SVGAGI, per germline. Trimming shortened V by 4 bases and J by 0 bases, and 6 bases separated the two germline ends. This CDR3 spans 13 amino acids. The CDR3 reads CASSSGANYGYTF. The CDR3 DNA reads TGTGCCAGCAGTTCAGGGGCTAACTATGGCTACACCTTC.

The CDR3 DNA reads as TGTGCCAGCAGTGATCAGGGACAGGTATACAATGAGCAGTTCTTC. Its protein is CASSDQGQVYNEQFF. The rearrangement uses TRBV25-1 and TRBJ2-1, with 8 bases aligning to TRBD1. Germline CDR1 MGHDK, CDR2 SYGVNS. V lost 3 bases to trimming and J lost 4 bases; unmatched junction nucleotides: 5. The CDR3 consists of 15 residues.

The CDR3 bases are TGCAGTGCCCTAAACTCCTACGAGCAGTACTTC. Translated, it gives CSALNSYEQYF. The chain joins TRBV20-1 to TRBJ2-7; D ambiguous. V lost 6 bases and J lost 0, with 6 bases in between. This CDR3 has 11 residues. Looked up from germline, CDR1 is DFQATT and CDR2 is SNEGSKA (reference sequence).

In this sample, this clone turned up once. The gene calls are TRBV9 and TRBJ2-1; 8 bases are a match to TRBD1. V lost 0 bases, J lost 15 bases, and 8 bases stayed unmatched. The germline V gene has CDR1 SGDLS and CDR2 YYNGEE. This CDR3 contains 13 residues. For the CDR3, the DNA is TGTGCCAGCAGCGTAGGGGACAGGCCTCTACCGTTCTTC. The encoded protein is CASSVGDRPLPFF.

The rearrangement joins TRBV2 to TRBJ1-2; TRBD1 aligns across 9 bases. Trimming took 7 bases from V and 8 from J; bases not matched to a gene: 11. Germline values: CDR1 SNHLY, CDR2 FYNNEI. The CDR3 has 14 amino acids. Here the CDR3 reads CASILGQGIRGYTF. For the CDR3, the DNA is TGTGCCAGCATATTGGGACAGGGAATCCGGGGCTACACCTTC.

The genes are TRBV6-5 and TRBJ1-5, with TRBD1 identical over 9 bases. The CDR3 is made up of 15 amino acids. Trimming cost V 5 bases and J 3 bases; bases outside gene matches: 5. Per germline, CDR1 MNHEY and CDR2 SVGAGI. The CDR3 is CASSTGTGNNQPQHF. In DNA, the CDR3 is TGTGCCAGCAGTACGGGGACAGGGAACAATCAGCCCCAGCATTTT.

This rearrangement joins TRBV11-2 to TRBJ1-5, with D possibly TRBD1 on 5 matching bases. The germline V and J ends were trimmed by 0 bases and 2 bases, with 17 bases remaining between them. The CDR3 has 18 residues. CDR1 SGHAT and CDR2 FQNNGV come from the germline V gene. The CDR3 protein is CASSLELGYRWGNQPQHF. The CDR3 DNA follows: TGTGCCAGCAGCTTAGAATTAGGCTACAGGTGGGGCAATCAGCCCCAGCATTTT.

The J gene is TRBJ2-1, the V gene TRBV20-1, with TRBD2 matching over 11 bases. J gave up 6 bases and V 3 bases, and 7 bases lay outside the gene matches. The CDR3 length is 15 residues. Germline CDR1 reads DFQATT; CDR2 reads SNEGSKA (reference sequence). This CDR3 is CSASVAGGPPNEQFF. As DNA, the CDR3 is TGCAGTGCTAGTGTAGCGGGGGGGCCCCCCAATGAGCAGTTCTTC.

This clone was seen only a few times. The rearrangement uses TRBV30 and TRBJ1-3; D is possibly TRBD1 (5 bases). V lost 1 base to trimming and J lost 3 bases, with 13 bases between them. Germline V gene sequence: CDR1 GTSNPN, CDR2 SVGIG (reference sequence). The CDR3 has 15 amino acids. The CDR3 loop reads CAWSGGLLNGNTIYF. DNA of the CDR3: TGTGCCTGGAGTGGGGGCCTTCTGAATGGAAACACCATATATTTT.

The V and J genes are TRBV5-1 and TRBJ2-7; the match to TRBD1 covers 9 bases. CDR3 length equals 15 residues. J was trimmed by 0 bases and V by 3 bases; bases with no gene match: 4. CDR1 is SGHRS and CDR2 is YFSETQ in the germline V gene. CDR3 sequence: CASSYGTGSSYEQYF. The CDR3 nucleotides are TGCGCCAGCAGCTACGGGACAGGGAGCTCCTACGAGCAGTACTTC. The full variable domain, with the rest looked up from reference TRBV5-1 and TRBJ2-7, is KAGVTQTPRYLIKTRGQQVTLSCSPISGHRSVSWYQQTPGQGLQFLFEYFSETQRNKGNFPGRFSGRQFSNSRSEMNVSTLELGDSALYLCASSYGTGSSYEQYFGPGTRLTVT.

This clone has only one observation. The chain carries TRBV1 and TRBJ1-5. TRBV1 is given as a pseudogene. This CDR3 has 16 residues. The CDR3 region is CTSSQRSRGGGQPQHF. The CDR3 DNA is TGCACCAGCAGCCAAAGATCTCGTGGGGGAGGTCAGCCCCAGCATTTT.

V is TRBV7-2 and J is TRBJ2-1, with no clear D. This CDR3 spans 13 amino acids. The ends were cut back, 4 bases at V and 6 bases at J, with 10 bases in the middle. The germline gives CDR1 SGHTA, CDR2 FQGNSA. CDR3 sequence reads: CASSSRILNEQFF. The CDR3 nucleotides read TGTGCCAGCAGCTCTCGGATCCTCAATGAGCAGTTCTTC. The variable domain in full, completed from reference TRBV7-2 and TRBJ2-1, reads GAGVSQSPSNKVTEKGKDVELRCDPISGHTALYWYRQSLGQGLEFLIYFQGNSAPDKSGLPSDRFSAERTGGSVSTLTIQRTQQEDSAVYLCASSSRILNEQFFGPGTRLTVL.

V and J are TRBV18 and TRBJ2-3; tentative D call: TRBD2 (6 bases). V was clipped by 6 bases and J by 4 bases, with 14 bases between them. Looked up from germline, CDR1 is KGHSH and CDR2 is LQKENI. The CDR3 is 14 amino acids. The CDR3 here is CASSPTGTSDTQYF. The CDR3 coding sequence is TGTGCCAGCTCTCCGACCGGGACTTCAGATACGCAGTATTTT.

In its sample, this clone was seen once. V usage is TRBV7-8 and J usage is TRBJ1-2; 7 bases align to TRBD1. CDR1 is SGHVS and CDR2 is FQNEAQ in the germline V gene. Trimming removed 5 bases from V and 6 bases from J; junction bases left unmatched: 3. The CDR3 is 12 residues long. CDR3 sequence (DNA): TGTGCCAGCAGCACGGGGACAGATGGCTACACCTTC. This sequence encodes CASSTGTDGYTF.

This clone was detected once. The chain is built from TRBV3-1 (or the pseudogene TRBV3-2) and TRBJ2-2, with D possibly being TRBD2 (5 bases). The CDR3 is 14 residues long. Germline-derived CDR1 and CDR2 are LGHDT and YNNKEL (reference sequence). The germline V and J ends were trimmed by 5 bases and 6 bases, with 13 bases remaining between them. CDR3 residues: CASSGGLSPGELFF. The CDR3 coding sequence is TGTGCCAGCAGCGGTGGACTGAGCCCCGGGGAGCTGTTTTTT.

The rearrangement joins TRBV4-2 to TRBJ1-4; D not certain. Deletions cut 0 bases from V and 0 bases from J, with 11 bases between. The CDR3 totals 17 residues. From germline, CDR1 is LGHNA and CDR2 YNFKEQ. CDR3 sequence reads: CASSQDYVGATNEKLFF. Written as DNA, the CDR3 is TGTGCCAGCAGCCAAGATTATGTGGGTGCAACTAATGAAAAACTGTTTTTT.

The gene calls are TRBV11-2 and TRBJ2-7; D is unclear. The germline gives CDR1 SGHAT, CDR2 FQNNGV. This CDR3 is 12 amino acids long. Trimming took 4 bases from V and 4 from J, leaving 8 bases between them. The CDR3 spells CASSSTDYEQYF. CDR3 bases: TGTGCCAGCAGCTCCACAGATTACGAGCAGTACTTC.

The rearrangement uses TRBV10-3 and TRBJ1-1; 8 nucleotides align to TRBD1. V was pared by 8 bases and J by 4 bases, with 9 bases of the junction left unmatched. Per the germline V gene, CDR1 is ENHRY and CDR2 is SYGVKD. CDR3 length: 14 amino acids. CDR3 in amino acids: CAIAGQGLSTEAFF. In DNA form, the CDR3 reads TGTGCCATCGCAGGACAGGGTCTGAGCACTGAAGCTTTCTTT.

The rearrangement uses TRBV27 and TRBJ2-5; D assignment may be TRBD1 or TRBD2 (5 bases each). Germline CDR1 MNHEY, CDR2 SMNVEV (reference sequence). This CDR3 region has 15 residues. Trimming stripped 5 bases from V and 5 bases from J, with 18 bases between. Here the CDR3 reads CASSPQMGRGETQYF. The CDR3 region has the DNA TGTGCCAGCAGTCCGCAGATGGGGCGAGGGGAGACCCAGTACTTC.

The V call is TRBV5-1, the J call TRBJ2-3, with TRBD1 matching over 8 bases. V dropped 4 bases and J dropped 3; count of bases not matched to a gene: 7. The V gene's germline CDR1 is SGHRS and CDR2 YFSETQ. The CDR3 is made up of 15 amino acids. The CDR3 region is CASSPGQGATDTQYF. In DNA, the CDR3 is TGCGCCAGCAGCCCCGGACAGGGAGCAACAGATACGCAGTATTTT.

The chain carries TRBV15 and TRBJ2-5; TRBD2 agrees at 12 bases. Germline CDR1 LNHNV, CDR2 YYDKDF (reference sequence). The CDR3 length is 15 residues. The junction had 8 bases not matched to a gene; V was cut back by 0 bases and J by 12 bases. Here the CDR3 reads CATSRDQLAGGLEYF. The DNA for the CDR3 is TGTGCCACCAGCAGAGATCAACTAGCGGGGGGCCTAGAGTACTTC.

For the CDR3, the DNA is TGTGCCAGCAGTCCTACCTACAATGAGCAGTTCTTC. This gives the protein CASSPTYNEQFF. This chain joins TRBV12-3 or TRBV12-4 and TRBJ2-1; D ambiguous. V gave up 5 bases and J gave up 2 bases, with 4 bases separating them. The CDR3 loop spans 12 amino acids.

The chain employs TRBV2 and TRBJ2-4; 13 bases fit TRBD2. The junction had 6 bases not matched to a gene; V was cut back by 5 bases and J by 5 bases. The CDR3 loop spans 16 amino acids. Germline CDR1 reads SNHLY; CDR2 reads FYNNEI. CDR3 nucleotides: TGTGCCAGCAGTAGACTAGCGGGAGGAGGTCAAAACATTCAGTACTTC. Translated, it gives CASSRLAGGGQNIQYF.

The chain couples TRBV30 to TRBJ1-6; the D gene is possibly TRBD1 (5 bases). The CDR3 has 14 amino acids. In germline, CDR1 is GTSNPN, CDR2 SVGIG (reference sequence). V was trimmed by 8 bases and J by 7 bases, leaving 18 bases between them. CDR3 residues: CAGTGGVPNSPLHF. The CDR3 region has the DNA TGTGCCGGGACGGGTGGGGTCCCCAATTCACCCCTCCACTTT. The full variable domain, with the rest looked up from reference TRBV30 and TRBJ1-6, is SQTIHQWPATLVQPVGSPLSLECTVEGTSNPNLYWYRQAAGRGLQLLFYSVGIGQISSEVPQNLSASRPQDRQFILSSKKLLLSDSGFYLCAGTGGVPNSPLHFGNGTRLTVT.

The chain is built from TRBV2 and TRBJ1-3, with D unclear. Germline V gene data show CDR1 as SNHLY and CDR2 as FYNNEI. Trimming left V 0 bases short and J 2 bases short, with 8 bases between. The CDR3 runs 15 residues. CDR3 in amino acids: CASSEAGFPGNTIYF. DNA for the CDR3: TGTGCCAGCAGTGAAGCGGGTTTCCCTGGAAACACCATATATTTT.

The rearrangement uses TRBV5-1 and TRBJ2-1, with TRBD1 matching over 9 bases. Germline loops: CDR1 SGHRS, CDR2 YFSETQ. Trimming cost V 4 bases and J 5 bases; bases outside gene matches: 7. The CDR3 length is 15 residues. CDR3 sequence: CASSIGTGQNNEQFF. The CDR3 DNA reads TGCGCCAGCAGCATTGGGACAGGGCAGAACAATGAGCAGTTCTTC.

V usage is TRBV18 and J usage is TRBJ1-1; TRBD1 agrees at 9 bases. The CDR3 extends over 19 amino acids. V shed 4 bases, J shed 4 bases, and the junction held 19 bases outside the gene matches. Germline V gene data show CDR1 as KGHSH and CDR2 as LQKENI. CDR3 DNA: TGTGCCAGCTCACTCGGTGGGGGACAGGGCTGGGATGTTATCACTGAAGCTTTCTTT. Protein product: CASSLGGGQGWDVITEAFF.